Listed below are T cell receptor beta chains from one sample, sequenced in a study of OX40 agonist ivuxolimab in advanced cancers. The repertoire was sequenced with immunoSEQ multiplex PCR; TCRdb's copy has only in-frame clones and lacks some. This sample has 60,000 to 85,000 clones, with roughly 80% found just once. The material was CD4+ or CD8+ T cells sorted from blood, obtained in a trial of the OX40 agonist ivuxolimab. The receptors derive from an adult with an advanced solid tumor such as melanoma, head and neck, liver or kidney cancer. The CDR3 runs from the conserved cysteine through the conserved F or W. Each record gives: J gene, V gene, D gene, clone size, CDR3 DNA, CDR3 protein. D genes are given only for firm matches. Clone size is shown for a subset of rows, as once, few, many or a class of expanded clone.

j_gene: TRBJ1-2
v_gene: TRBV11-3
d_gene: -
abundance: -
CDR3nt: TGTGCCAGCAGCTTAGATAACATCTATGGCTACACCTTC
CDR3aa: CASSLDNIYGYTF

j_gene: TRBJ2-1
v_gene: TRBV30
d_gene: TRBD2
abundance: -
CDR3nt: TGTGCCTGGAGGGTTAGCGGGAGCTCGGGTGAGCAGTTCTTC
CDR3aa: CAWRVSGSSGEQFF

j_gene: TRBJ2-5
v_gene: TRBV2
d_gene: -
abundance: -
CDR3nt: TGTGCCAGCACTCTTCCCGTCCAAGAGACCCAGTACTTC
CDR3aa: CASTLPVQETQYF

j_gene: TRBJ2-5
v_gene: TRBV6-4
d_gene: -
abundance: -
CDR3nt: TGTGCCAGCAGTGACGGGTACGGGGGCTGTAGTGAGACCCAGTACTTC
CDR3aa: CASSDGYGGCSETQYF

j_gene: TRBJ2-3
v_gene: TRBV11-3
d_gene: -
abundance: -
CDR3nt: TGTGCCAGCAGCTTAGCAGGAACGAGCACAGATACGCAGTATTTT
CDR3aa: CASSLAGTSTDTQYF

j_gene: TRBJ1-3
v_gene: TRBV11-1
d_gene: TRBD1
abundance: -
CDR3nt: TGTGCCAGCAGCCGTTTACAGGGGACCTCTGGAAACACCATATATTTT
CDR3aa: CASSRLQGTSGNTIYF

j_gene: TRBJ2-2
v_gene: TRBV5-1
d_gene: TRBD1
abundance: -
CDR3nt: TGCGCCAGCAGCTTTGACAGGGGGACCGGGGAGCTGTTTTTT
CDR3aa: CASSFDRGTGELFF

j_gene: TRBJ2-7
v_gene: TRBV27
d_gene: TRBD1
abundance: -
CDR3nt: TGTGCCAGCAGAAAGACAGGGACCTACGAGCAGTACTTC
CDR3aa: CASRKTGTYEQYF

j_gene: TRBJ2-1
v_gene: TRBV9
d_gene: -
abundance: -
CDR3nt: TGTGCCAGCAGCGTAGAACAGCGGTCCTCCTACAATGAGCAGTTCTTC
CDR3aa: CASSVEQRSSYNEQFF

j_gene: TRBJ2-3
v_gene: TRBV5-1
d_gene: TRBD1
abundance: -
CDR3nt: TGCGCCAGCAGCGGGGGGACAGGTCCCACAGATACGCAGTATTTT
CDR3aa: CASSGGTGPTDTQYF

j_gene: TRBJ2-7
v_gene: TRBV6-6
d_gene: TRBD1
abundance: -
CDR3nt: TGTGCCAGCAGTAGCCTCCTCGGACAGGCCGGGGAGCAGTACTTC
CDR3aa: CASSSLLGQAGEQYF

j_gene: TRBJ2-1
v_gene: TRBV2
d_gene: TRBD1
abundance: -
CDR3nt: TGTGCCAGCAGTGACGACGGGACAGGGGGCCTCTATGAGCAGTTCTTC
CDR3aa: CASSDDGTGGLYEQFF

j_gene: TRBJ1-1
v_gene: TRBV19
d_gene: -
abundance: few
CDR3nt: TGTGCCAGTAGTATTTTGGAGGAGGTGGCTGAAGCTTTCTTT
CDR3aa: CASSILEEVAEAFF

j_gene: TRBJ1-4
v_gene: TRBV27
d_gene: TRBD1
abundance: -
CDR3nt: TGTGCCAGCAGTATCCACAGGGGGACTAATGAAAAACTGTTTTTT
CDR3aa: CASSIHRGTNEKLFF

j_gene: TRBJ1-5
v_gene: TRBV19
d_gene: TRBD1
abundance: -
CDR3nt: TGTGCCAGTAGTCTACAGGGGGAGAATCAGCCCCAGCATTTT
CDR3aa: CASSLQGENQPQHF

j_gene: TRBJ2-3
v_gene: TRBV5-1
d_gene: -
abundance: few
CDR3nt: TGCGCCAGCAGCTTGGCAGCGAGTCTCGAGGCAGATACGCAGTATTTT
CDR3aa: CASSLAASLEADTQYF

j_gene: TRBJ2-2
v_gene: TRBV18
d_gene: -
abundance: -
CDR3nt: TGTGCCAGCTCACGTGCGCCCAGAAACGGGGAGCTGTTTTTT
CDR3aa: CASSRAPRNGELFF

j_gene: TRBJ2-7
v_gene: TRBV5-1
d_gene: -
abundance: -
CDR3nt: TGCGCCAGCAGCTTACAGGGCGGCCCCTACGAGCAGTACTTC
CDR3aa: CASSLQGGPYEQYF

j_gene: TRBJ1-1
v_gene: TRBV28
d_gene: TRBD1
abundance: -
CDR3nt: TGTGCCAGCAGTACAAGGGGGCAGAGCACTGAAGCTTTCTTT
CDR3aa: CASSTRGQSTEAFF

j_gene: TRBJ2-5
v_gene: TRBV9
d_gene: -
abundance: -
CDR3nt: TGTGCCAGCAGCGTAGGCCGGCACCCCAACCCAAGTTCGTACCAAGAGACCCAGTACTTC
CDR3aa: CASSVGRHPNPSSYQETQYF

j_gene: TRBJ2-3
v_gene: TRBV29-1
d_gene: -
abundance: -
CDR3nt: TGCAGCGTTAAAGGGATCTCCGTCCCCACTAGCACAGATACGCAGTATTTT
CDR3aa: CSVKGISVPTSTDTQYF

j_gene: TRBJ2-2
v_gene: TRBV5-1
d_gene: -
abundance: -
CDR3nt: TGCGCCAGCAGCTTGGAGGGGTCCGACACCGGGGAGCTGTTTTTT
CDR3aa: CASSLEGSDTGELFF

j_gene: TRBJ2-3
v_gene: TRBV27
d_gene: TRBD2
abundance: -
CDR3nt: TGTGCCAGCAGTCCCATGGGGGCACTAGCGGGAGGGCCGAATACGCAGTATTTT
CDR3aa: CASSPMGALAGGPNTQYF

j_gene: TRBJ1-2
v_gene: TRBV20-1
d_gene: -
abundance: -
CDR3nt: TGCAGTGCTCCGGGGAACTATGGCTACACCTTC
CDR3aa: CSAPGNYGYTF

j_gene: TRBJ2-7
v_gene: TRBV19
d_gene: -
abundance: -
CDR3nt: TGTGCCAGTAGCAACCTAGGGGATGGGGACGAGCAGTACTTC
CDR3aa: CASSNLGDGDEQYF

j_gene: TRBJ2-2
v_gene: TRBV19
d_gene: -
abundance: -
CDR3nt: TGTGCCAGTAGGAGGCTTGGGCAGGGTGAGGCCACCGGGGAGCTGTTTTTT
CDR3aa: CASRRLGQGEATGELFF

j_gene: TRBJ2-6
v_gene: TRBV30
d_gene: TRBD1
abundance: -
CDR3nt: TGTGCCTGGGGACAGGGTACCTCTGGGGCCAACGTCCTGACTTTC
CDR3aa: CAWGQGTSGANVLTF

j_gene: TRBJ1-5
v_gene: TRBV6-6
d_gene: TRBD1
abundance: -
CDR3nt: TGTGCCAGCAGTGTAATACAGGGGTCGAGGAATCAGCCCCAGCATTTT
CDR3aa: CASSVIQGSRNQPQHF

j_gene: TRBJ1-6
v_gene: TRBV5-1
d_gene: -
abundance: -
CDR3nt: TGCGCCAGCAGCAGGACTGACGGCTCCTATAATTCACCCCTCCACTTT
CDR3aa: CASSRTDGSYNSPLHF

j_gene: TRBJ1-2
v_gene: TRBV6-6
d_gene: -
abundance: -
CDR3nt: TGTGCCAGCAGTAGTTTGACTGGCTACACCTTC
CDR3aa: CASSSLTGYTF

j_gene: TRBJ1-6
v_gene: TRBV6-6
d_gene: TRBD1
abundance: -
CDR3nt: TGTGCCAGCAGTCCGGGACAGGGGGAATCACCCCTCCACTTT
CDR3aa: CASSPGQGESPLHF

j_gene: TRBJ2-7
v_gene: TRBV6-6
d_gene: -
abundance: -
CDR3nt: TGTGCCAGCAGATCCTACGAGCAGTACTTC
CDR3aa: CASRSYEQYF

j_gene: TRBJ2-3
v_gene: TRBV7-6
d_gene: TRBD2
abundance: -
CDR3nt: TGTGCCAGCAGCTTCCGGGGGGGCAGAACAGATACGCAGTATTTT
CDR3aa: CASSFRGGRTDTQYF

j_gene: TRBJ1-5
v_gene: TRBV30
d_gene: -
abundance: -
CDR3nt: TGTGCCTGGAGCCCATATGAGGGGAGCAATCAGCCCCAGCATTTT
CDR3aa: CAWSPYEGSNQPQHF

j_gene: TRBJ1-3
v_gene: TRBV9
d_gene: -
abundance: -
CDR3nt: TGTGCCAGCAGCGTAGCCCCTCTCGAGGCGGCTGGAAACACCATATATTTT
CDR3aa: CASSVAPLEAAGNTIYF

j_gene: TRBJ1-1
v_gene: TRBV28
d_gene: -
abundance: -
CDR3nt: TGTGCCAGCAGTTTATCTGGGGGACTGAACACTGAAGCTTTCTTT
CDR3aa: CASSLSGGLNTEAFF

j_gene: TRBJ1-1
v_gene: TRBV7-9
d_gene: TRBD1
abundance: few
CDR3nt: TGTGCCAGCAGCCCCAAGGGGGCGCAGAACACTGAAGCTTTCTTT
CDR3aa: CASSPKGAQNTEAFF

j_gene: TRBJ2-3
v_gene: TRBV6-1
d_gene: -
abundance: -
CDR3nt: TGTGCCAGCAGTGATGGCTACACAGATACGCAGTATTTT
CDR3aa: CASSDGYTDTQYF

j_gene: TRBJ2-2
v_gene: TRBV5-1
d_gene: TRBD1
abundance: -
CDR3nt: TGCGCCAGCAGTCGGGACAGGACCGGGGAGCTGTTTTTT
CDR3aa: CASSRDRTGELFF

j_gene: TRBJ1-5
v_gene: TRBV7-2
d_gene: -
abundance: -
CDR3nt: TGTGCCAGCAGCTTCAAGGGGGATCAGCCCCAGCATTTT
CDR3aa: CASSFKGDQPQHF

j_gene: TRBJ1-1
v_gene: TRBV30
d_gene: -
abundance: -
CDR3nt: TGTGCCTGGAGGGGATTTAACACTGAAGCTTTCTTT
CDR3aa: CAWRGFNTEAFF

j_gene: TRBJ1-2
v_gene: TRBV16
d_gene: TRBD1
abundance: -
CDR3nt: TGTGCCAGCAGCCAGAGGGAAGGGGGCTACTATGGCTACACCTTC
CDR3aa: CASSQREGGYYGYTF

j_gene: TRBJ2-5
v_gene: TRBV5-1
d_gene: TRBD2
abundance: -
CDR3nt: TGCGCCAGCAGCTCAGGACTAGCGGGAATTGGGGAAGAGACCCAGTACTTC
CDR3aa: CASSSGLAGIGEETQYF

j_gene: TRBJ1-5
v_gene: TRBV28
d_gene: -
abundance: few
CDR3nt: TGTGCCAGCAGTTTAATCCATCAGCCCCAGCATTTT
CDR3aa: CASSLIHQPQHF

j_gene: TRBJ2-7
v_gene: TRBV18
d_gene: -
abundance: -
CDR3nt: TGTGCCAGCTCTCCGTCCGAAGGCGAGCAGTACTTC
CDR3aa: CASSPSEGEQYF